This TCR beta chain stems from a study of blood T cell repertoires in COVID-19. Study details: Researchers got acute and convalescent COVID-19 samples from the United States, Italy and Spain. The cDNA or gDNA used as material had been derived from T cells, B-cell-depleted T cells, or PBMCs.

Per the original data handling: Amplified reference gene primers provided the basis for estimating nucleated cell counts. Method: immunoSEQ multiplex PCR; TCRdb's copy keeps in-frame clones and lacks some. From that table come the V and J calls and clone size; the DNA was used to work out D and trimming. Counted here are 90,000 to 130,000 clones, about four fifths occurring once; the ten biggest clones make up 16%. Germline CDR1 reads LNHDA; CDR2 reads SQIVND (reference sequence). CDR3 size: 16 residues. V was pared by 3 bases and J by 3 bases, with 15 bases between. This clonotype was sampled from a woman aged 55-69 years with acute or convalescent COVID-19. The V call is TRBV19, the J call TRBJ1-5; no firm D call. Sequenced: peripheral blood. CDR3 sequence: CASSIVGALPNQPQHF. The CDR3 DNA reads TGTGCCAGTAGTATTGTTGGAGCCCTCCCCAATCAGCCCCAGCATTTT.